The clone carrying this T cell receptor beta chain was detected a few times. The data belong to a study of molecular identifiers for immune sequencing clone quantification. Per germline, CDR1 DFQATT and CDR2 SNEGSKA (reference sequence). V shed 6 bases, J shed 0 bases, and the junction held 11 bases outside the gene matches. The length of the CDR3 is 16 residues. Previously described methods and listed TCR primers produced bulk TCR libraries. Each CDR3 protein gets one entry after TCRdb re-called the PCR reads with MiXCR. The data show about 500,000 distinct CDR3 sequences, about a fifth seen once. The clonotype originates from a human donor in good health. Some libraries in this study had Jurkat cell RNA spiked in. The chain employs TRBV20-1 and TRBJ2-3, with TRBD2 identical over 8 bases. Sample: naive CD8+ T cells from blood, with Jurkat cell RNA spiked in. The subset denotes: FACS-sorted CD8+CD4-CCR7+CD45RA+ naive T cells. This CDR3 is CSASSSGPASTDTQYF. The CDR3 DNA follows: TGCAGTGCGTCCTCTAGCGGGCCTGCTAGCACAGATACGCAGTATTTT.